One and the same sample provided the 6 T cell receptor beta chains below, sequenced in a study of T-cell reconstitution after alpha-beta-depleted transplantation in children. Preparation of the TCRbeta library involved a method that used unique molecular identifiers. TCRdb re-called the PCR reads through MiXCR, storing one row per CDR3 protein. The repertoire includes hundreds of thousands of distinct CDR3 sequences, 15% to 20% of them detected once, and 2.5% to 3.5% sits in the top ten. The source material was PBMCs from the stem cell graft donor, sampled from the stem cell graft. The receptors were gathered from a human donor who donated a stem cell graft to a child with acute lymphoblastic leukemia.

Concerning this clonotype itself: It may be a read error: a sequence one base away is much more abundant. The chain is built from TRBV7-6 and TRBJ2-3, with 14 bases lining up with TRBD2. CDR3 size: 17 residues. Germline V gene data show CDR1 as SGHVS and CDR2 as FNYEAQ. V dropped 4 bases and J dropped 4; count of bases not matched to a gene: 7. The CDR3 reads CASSSTGTSGSSDTQYF. In DNA, the CDR3 is TGTGCCAGCAGCTCAACCGGGACTAGCGGGAGCTCAGATACGCAGTATTTT.

The CDR3 region is CASRLAGTGFDNEQFF. The DNA for the CDR3 is TGTGCCAGCAGACTGGCCGGGACGGGTTTCGACAATGAGCAGTTCTTC. The chain links TRBV12-3 or TRBV12-4 to TRBJ2-1; D may be TRBD1 or TRBD2 (5 bases each). The CDR3 has 16 amino acids. V gave up 6 bases and J gave up 5 bases, with 20 bases separating them.

This clonotype was picked up a small number of times. This chain links TRBV4-1 with TRBJ1-5; D is possibly TRBD1 (5 bases). Germline V gene sequence: CDR1 MGHRA, CDR2 YSYEKL. The CDR3 extends over 17 amino acids. Trimming left V 0 bases short and J 9 bases short, with 21 bases between. The CDR3 sequence: CASSQESGRGAFWPQHF. Here the CDR3 DNA reads TGCGCCAGCAGCCAAGAGTCAGGGAGAGGAGCGTTTTGGCCCCAGCATTTT.

This clonotype was seen more than once but under ten times. The J gene is TRBJ1-1, the V gene TRBV12-3 or TRBV12-4, with TRBD1 as a possible D gene (5 bases). V lost 7 bases and J lost 0, with 9 bases in between. The CDR3 length is 13 residues. CDR3 residues: CASTDSMNTEAFF. CDR3 in DNA: TGTGCCAGCACCGACAGCATGAACACTGAAGCTTTCTTT.

V is TRBV7-6 and J is TRBJ2-7; D uncertain. Trimming pared 1 base from V and 4 bases from J, leaving 11 bases between. Per the germline V gene, CDR1 is SGHVS and CDR2 is FNYEAQ. The CDR3 length is 14 residues. CDR3 residues: CASSLGEWAYEQYF. The CDR3 coding sequence is TGTGCCAGCAGCTTAGGAGAGTGGGCTTACGAGCAGTACTTC.

This chain connects TRBV10-3 to TRBJ2-1; 11 bases line up with TRBD2. CDR3 size: 18 residues. Per the germline V gene, CDR1 is ENHRY and CDR2 is SYGVKD. The V gene end was trimmed by 2 bases and the J gene end by 10 bases; junction bases not matched to a gene: 16. This chain's CDR3 is CAISEASGRTSGSLEQFF. The CDR3 DNA reads as TGTGCCATCAGTGAGGCTAGCGGGAGGACCTCAGGGAGTTTGGAGCAGTTCTTC.